The 25 T cell receptor beta chains below come from one sample, sequenced in a study of early T cells in non-severe SARS-CoV-2 infection. From the 5' RACE reads, TCRdb called clonotypes with MiXCR, one entry per CDR3 protein. The profile shows 50,000 to 70,000 distinct CDR3 sequences, around 9.3% of them singletons. The sequenced sample consisted of whole blood. The receptors were sampled from an adult who was a healthcare worker with PCR-confirmed SARS-CoV-2 infection or an uninfected control (not recorded which).

This clonotype was counted ten times or more. J is TRBJ2-5 and V is TRBV20-1, with a possible D match to TRBD1 (6 bases). The germline V and J ends were trimmed by 0 bases and 4 bases, with 15 bases remaining between them. CDR1 is DFQATT and CDR2 is SNEGSKA in the germline V gene (reference sequence). The CDR3 totals 15 residues. CDR3 sequence reads: CSARDGARGGETQYF. The CDR3 coding sequence is TGCAGTGCTAGAGATGGGGCCAGGGGTGGAGAGACCCAGTACTTC.

The chain is built from TRBV14 and TRBJ2-3; D remains ambiguous. Trimming pared 4 bases from V and 1 base from J, leaving 9 bases between. Germline V gives CDR1 SGHDN, CDR2 FVKESK. The CDR3 totals 14 residues. Here the CDR3 reads CASSRQIGTDTQYF. CDR3 in DNA: TGTGCCAGCAGCCGTCAAATAGGCACAGATACGCAGTATTTT.

The sample holds a few counts of this clonotype. This chain links TRBV2 with TRBJ2-3; TRBD2 aligns across 11 bases. J gave up 3 bases and V 6 bases, and 5 bases lay outside the gene matches. This CDR3 has 15 amino acids. Germline V CDR1 and CDR2: SNHLY, FYNNEI. Written as DNA, the CDR3 is TGTGCCAGCAGAGTTCTAGCGGGAGGTACAGATACGCAGTATTTT. This codes for CASRVLAGGTDTQYF.

This clonotype turned up a few times. V gene TRBV6-6 combines with J gene TRBJ2-7, with D perhaps being TRBD1 or TRBD2 (7 bases each). V gave up 2 bases and J gave up 6 bases, with 23 bases separating them. This CDR3 has 17 amino acids. Per the germline V gene, CDR1 is MNHNY and CDR2 is SVGAGI (reference sequence). The CDR3 DNA is TGTGCCAGCAGTTACAGGCAGGGGGAGGGCCGGGTGGCCGAGCAGTACTTC. Encoded protein: CASSYRQGEGRVAEQYF.

This chain joins TRBV7-2 and TRBJ1-4; D is unresolved. Between the trimmed V and J ends, which lost 2 bases and 0 bases, there was a span of 7 bases. Germline-derived CDR1 and CDR2 are SGHTA and FQGNSA. The CDR3 sequence is 15 residues long. CDR3 residues: CASSLNGATNEKLFF. The CDR3 bases are TGTGCCAGCAGCTTAAATGGGGCAACTAATGAAAAACTGTTTTTT. The full variable domain, rest sourced from reference TRBV7-2 and TRBJ1-4, is GAGVSQSPSNKVTEKGKDVELRCDPISGHTALYWYRQSLGQGLEFLIYFQGNSAPDKSGLPSDRFSAERTGGSVSTLTIQRTQQEDSAVYLCASSLNGATNEKLFFGSGTQLSVL.

V gene TRBV29-1 combines with J gene TRBJ2-7; TRBD2 matches 12 bases. V shed 6 bases, J shed 4 bases, and the junction held 10 bases outside the gene matches. This CDR3 region has 15 residues. CDR1 and CDR2 (germline): SQVTM, ANQGSEA. CDR3 bases: TGCAGCGTAACCGGACTAGCGGGATTTGTGTACGAGCAGTACTTC. Amino acids: CSVTGLAGFVYEQYF.

The sample holds a few counts of this clonotype. This chain uses TRBV29-1 with TRBJ2-3; no reliable D call. CDR1 is SQVTM, CDR2 ANQGSEA, per germline. V lost 2 bases and J lost 9, with 9 bases in between. The CDR3 consists of 11 residues. The CDR3 protein is CSVEQLGTQYF. DNA of the CDR3: TGCAGCGTTGAACAGTTGGGGACGCAGTATTTT.

The rearrangement links TRBV5-4 to TRBJ2-5; D is ambiguous. Germline CDR1 reads SGHNT; CDR2 reads YYREEE (reference sequence). CDR3 size: 15 residues. Trimming cost V 0 bases and J 1 base, with 10 bases left between them. CDR3 coding DNA: TGTGCCAGCAGCTTGGTTTCCGGATTCCAAGAGACCCAGTACTTC. Protein product: CASSLVSGFQETQYF.

This clonotype was detected only a few times. This sequence joins TRBV10-3 and TRBJ1-1; D is possibly TRBD1 (6 bases). Trimming removed 8 bases at V and 1 base at J, with 11 bases between. This CDR3 has 13 residues. Germline V gene data show CDR1 as ENHRY and CDR2 as SYGVKD. The CDR3 here is CAIGEQGNTEAFF. The CDR3, as DNA: TGTGCCATCGGCGAACAGGGGAACACTGAAGCTTTCTTT.

The table lists this clonotype with many counts. The chain has TRBV11-2 and TRBJ2-2; 12 nucleotides match TRBD2. In germline, CDR1 is SGHAT, CDR2 FQNNGV. The CDR3 length is 15 residues. V was clipped by 3 bases and J by 7 bases; unmatched bases: 3. The CDR3 DNA reads TGTGCCAGCAGCTTCCGACTAGCGGGAGTCGGGGAGCTGTTTTTT. Its protein product is CASSFRLAGVGELFF.

The chain recombines TRBV27 with TRBJ2-5, with D maybe TRBD2 (5 bases). Trimming shortened V by 5 bases and J by 4 bases, and 14 bases separated the two germline ends. CDR1 and CDR2 from the germline V gene are MNHEY and SMNVEV (reference sequence). The CDR3 is 14 residues long. The CDR3 bases are TGTGCCAGCAGTCCCCTTGGAGGAGGAGAGACCCAGTACTTC. Its translation is CASSPLGGGETQYF.

The chain is built from TRBV29-1 and TRBJ2-3; tentative D call: TRBD2 (6 bases). The CDR3 runs 16 residues. The germline CDR1 and CDR2 sequences are SQVTM and ANQGSEA. Trimming left V 1 base short and J 0 bases short, with 14 bases between. CDR3 amino acids: CSVEGGESGSTDTQYF. CDR3 DNA sequence: TGCAGCGTTGAAGGGGGAGAAAGCGGGAGCACAGATACGCAGTATTTT.

Many counts were recorded for this clonotype. V usage is TRBV6-2 or TRBV6-3 and J usage is TRBJ2-7, with D perhaps TRBD2 (6 bases). V was clipped by 2 bases and J by 1 base, with 9 bases between them. Germline lookup yields CDR1 MNHEY and CDR2 SVGEGT. The CDR3 has 14 residues. CDR3 DNA: TGTGCCAGCAGTTACGGGCTAGCGTCCTACGAGCAGTACTTC. This gives the protein CASSYGLASYEQYF.

The chain joins TRBV6-2 or TRBV6-3 to TRBJ1-1; TRBD1 matches at 8 bases. Looked up from germline, CDR1 is MNHEY and CDR2 is SVGEGT. The trim removed 6 bases at V and 0 bases at J, leaving 12 bases unmatched. There are 17 residues in the CDR3. This CDR3 reads CASRESSTGAMNTEAFF. CDR3 DNA: TGTGCCAGCAGGGAATCATCGACAGGGGCCATGAACACTGAAGCTTTCTTT.

This clonotype was recorded at least ten times. V gene TRBV6-2 or TRBV6-3 combines with J gene TRBJ1-1; D remains ambiguous. The germline V and J ends were trimmed by 5 bases and 1 base, with 5 bases remaining between them. From germline, CDR1 is MNHEY and CDR2 SVGEGT. This CDR3 is built from 12 residues. CDR3 nucleotides: TGTGCCAGCAGTAAAAAGAACACTGAAGCTTTCTTT. Amino acids: CASSKKNTEAFF.

This clonotype was detected many times. The gene calls are TRBV11-2 and TRBJ2-1; possible D gene TRBD2, 6 bases. The CDR3 is 16 amino acids. Germline CDR1 and CDR2: SGHAT and FQNNGV. Trimming stripped 2 bases from V and 4 bases from J, with 15 bases between. Written as DNA, the CDR3 is TGTGCCAGCAGCTTACTTGGCGGGATCAGATACAATGAGCAGTTCTTC. Translation gives CASSLLGGIRYNEQFF.

Only a few counts were recorded for this clonotype. The chain links TRBV6-5 to TRBJ2-3, with D possibly called TRBD1 or TRBD2 (5 bases each). The germline CDR1 and CDR2 sequences are MNHEY and SVGAGI. This CDR3 is 14 amino acids long. The V gene lost 2 bases and the J gene lost 6 bases, with 12 bases spanning the gap. The CDR3 region has the DNA TGTGCCAGCAGTTACGGGGCTAGCCGGGATACGCAGTATTTT. Protein product: CASSYGASRDTQYF.

This clonotype was counted many times. The V call is TRBV28, the J call TRBJ2-1; D call uncertain. The CDR3 is 15 residues long. CDR1 and CDR2 (germline): MDHEN, SYDVKM. The V and J ends lost 4 bases and 4 bases respectively, with 14 bases between them. The CDR3 sequence: CASSSTDALYNEQFF. CDR3 in DNA: TGTGCCAGCAGTTCTACAGATGCCTTATACAATGAGCAGTTCTTC.

This rearrangement joins TRBV3-1 to TRBJ2-7, with D unclear. The V gene's germline CDR1 is LGHDT and CDR2 YNNKEL (reference sequence). V dropped 7 bases and J dropped 6 bases, with 10 bases sitting between them. This CDR3 comprises 11 residues. The CDR3: CASKRGTEQYF. CDR3 DNA: TGTGCCAGCAAGCGTGGAACCGAGCAGTACTTC.

This clonotype was counted ten times or more. This chain uses TRBV27 with TRBJ1-2; D gene unclear. CDR3 length: 13 amino acids. V lost 6 bases to trimming and J lost 6 bases, with 14 bases between them. Germline lookup yields CDR1 MNHEY and CDR2 SMNVEV (reference sequence). The CDR3: CASSLNRQNGYTF. The DNA of the CDR3 is TGTGCCAGCAGCTTGAACCGACAAAATGGCTACACCTTC.

V and J are TRBV2 and TRBJ2-1; D possibly corresponds to TRBD1 (5 bases). Deletions cut 7 bases from V and 2 bases from J, with 12 bases between. CDR1 SNHLY and CDR2 FYNNEI come from the germline V gene. This CDR3 has 14 amino acids. CDR3 residues: CASNPQGTYNEQFF. CDR3 coding DNA: TGTGCCAGCAACCCGCAGGGAACCTACAATGAGCAGTTCTTC.

This clonotype was seen many times. The V and J genes are TRBV27 and TRBJ2-2, with TRBD2 identical over 13 bases. The V gene end was trimmed by 6 bases and the J gene end by 8 bases; junction bases not matched to a gene: 6. Germline loops: CDR1 MNHEY, CDR2 SMNVEV (reference sequence). The CDR3 has 15 amino acids. The CDR3 DNA reads as TGTGCCAGCAGCCTAGGACTAGCGGGAGTTGGGGAGCTGTTTTTT. Encoded protein: CASSLGLAGVGELFF.

This clonotype appeared a few times. The genes are TRBV7-9 and TRBJ1-6, with D unclear. V shed 4 bases and J shed 5 bases, with 9 bases lying between them. Germline CDR1 and CDR2: SEHNR and FQNEAQ (reference sequence). The CDR3 consists of 14 residues. The CDR3 loop is CASSSQADNSPLHF. The CDR3 coding sequence is TGTGCCAGCAGCTCGCAGGCGGATAATTCACCCCTCCACTTT.

V is TRBV5-6 and J is TRBJ1-5; no reliable D call. The CDR3 covers 15 residues. Germline loops: CDR1 SGHDT, CDR2 YYEEEE. Deletions cut 0 bases from V and 0 bases from J, with 7 bases between. The CDR3 here is CASSLGEFSNQPQHF. The DNA of the CDR3 is TGTGCCAGCAGCTTGGGCGAGTTTAGCAATCAGCCCCAGCATTTT.

This clonotype has a count of ten or more. V gene TRBV20-1 combines with J gene TRBJ2-7, with D perhaps TRBD2 (5 bases). The CDR3 spans 13 residues. Germline V CDR1 and CDR2: DFQATT, SNEGSKA (reference sequence). The V gene lost 6 bases and the J gene lost 5 bases, with 17 bases spanning the gap. CDR3 region: CSARSGISNEQYF. The DNA for the CDR3 is TGCAGTGCCCGCAGCGGAATTAGTAACGAGCAGTACTTC.